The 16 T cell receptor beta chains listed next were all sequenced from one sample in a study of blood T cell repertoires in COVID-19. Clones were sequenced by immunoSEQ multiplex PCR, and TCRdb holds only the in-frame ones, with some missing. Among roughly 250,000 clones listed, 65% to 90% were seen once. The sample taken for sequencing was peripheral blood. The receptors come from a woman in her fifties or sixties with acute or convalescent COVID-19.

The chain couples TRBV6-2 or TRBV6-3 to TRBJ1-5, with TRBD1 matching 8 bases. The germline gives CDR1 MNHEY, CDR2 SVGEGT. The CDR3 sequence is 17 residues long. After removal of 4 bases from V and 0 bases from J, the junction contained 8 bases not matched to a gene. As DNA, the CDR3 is TGTGCCAGCAGTTGGACAGGGAGGACCTATAGCAATCAGCCCCAGCATTTT. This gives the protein CASSWTGRTYSNQPQHF.

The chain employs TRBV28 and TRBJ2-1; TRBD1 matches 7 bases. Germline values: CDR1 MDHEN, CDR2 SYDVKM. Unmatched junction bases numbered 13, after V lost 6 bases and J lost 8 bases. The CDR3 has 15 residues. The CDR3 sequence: CASRASSTGVYEQFF. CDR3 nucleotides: TGTGCCAGCAGAGCGTCCTCAACAGGGGTCTATGAGCAGTTCTTC.

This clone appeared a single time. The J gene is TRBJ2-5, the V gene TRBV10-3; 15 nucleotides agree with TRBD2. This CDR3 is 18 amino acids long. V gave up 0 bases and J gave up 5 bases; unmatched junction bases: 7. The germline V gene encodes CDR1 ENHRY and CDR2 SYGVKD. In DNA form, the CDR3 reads TGTGCCATCAGTGAGTCCGGGACTAGCGGGAGGTCTTACGAGACCCAGTACTTC. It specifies CAISESGTSGRSYETQYF.

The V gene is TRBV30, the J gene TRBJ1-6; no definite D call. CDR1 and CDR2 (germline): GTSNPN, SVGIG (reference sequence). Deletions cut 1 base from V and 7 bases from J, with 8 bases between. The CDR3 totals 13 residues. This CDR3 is CAWSAQLNSPLHF. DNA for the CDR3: TGTGCCTGGAGTGCACAGCTAAATTCACCCCTCCACTTT. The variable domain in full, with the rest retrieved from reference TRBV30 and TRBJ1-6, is SQTIHQWPATLVQPVGSPLSLECTVEGTSNPNLYWYRQAAGRGLQLLFYSVGIGQISSEVPQNLSASRPQDRQFILSSKKLLLSDSGFYLCAWSAQLNSPLHFGNGTRLTVT.

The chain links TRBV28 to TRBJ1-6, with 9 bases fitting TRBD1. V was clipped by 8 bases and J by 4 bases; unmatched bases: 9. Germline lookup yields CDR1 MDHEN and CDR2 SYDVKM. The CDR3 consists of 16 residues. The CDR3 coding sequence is TGTGCCAGCCGCCCGCCACAGGGGGCGTATAATTCACCCCTCCACTTT. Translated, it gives CASRPPQGAYNSPLHF.

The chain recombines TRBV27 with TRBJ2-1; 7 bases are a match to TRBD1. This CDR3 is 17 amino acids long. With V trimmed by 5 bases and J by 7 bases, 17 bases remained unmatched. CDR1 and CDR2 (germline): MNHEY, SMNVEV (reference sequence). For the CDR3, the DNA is TGTGCCAGCAGTCTCTATCCACTGGGACAGCCCCAAAATGAGCAGTTCTTC. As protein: CASSLYPLGQPQNEQFF.

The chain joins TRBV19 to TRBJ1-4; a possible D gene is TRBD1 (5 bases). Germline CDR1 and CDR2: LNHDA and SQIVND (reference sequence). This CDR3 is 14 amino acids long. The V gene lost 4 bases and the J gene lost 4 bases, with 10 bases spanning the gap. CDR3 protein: CASSKTALNEKLFF. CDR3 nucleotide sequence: TGTGCCAGTAGTAAGACAGCGCTTAATGAAAAACTGTTTTTT.

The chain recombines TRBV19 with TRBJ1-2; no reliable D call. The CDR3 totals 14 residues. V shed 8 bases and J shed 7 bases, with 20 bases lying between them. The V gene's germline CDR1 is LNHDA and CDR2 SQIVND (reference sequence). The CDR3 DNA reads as TGTGCCAGTCAGTTTCAAGGTGGGCTACGTGGCTACACCTTC. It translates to CASQFQGGLRGYTF.

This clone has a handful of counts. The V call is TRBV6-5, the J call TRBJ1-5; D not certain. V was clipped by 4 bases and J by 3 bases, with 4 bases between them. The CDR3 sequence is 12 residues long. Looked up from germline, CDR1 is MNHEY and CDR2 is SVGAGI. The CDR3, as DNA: TGTGCCAGCAGTTCCGTCAATCAGCCCCAGCATTTT. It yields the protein CASSSVNQPQHF.

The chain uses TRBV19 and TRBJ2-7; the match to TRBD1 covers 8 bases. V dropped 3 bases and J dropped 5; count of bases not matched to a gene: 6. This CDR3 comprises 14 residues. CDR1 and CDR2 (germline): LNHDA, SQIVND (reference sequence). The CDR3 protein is CASSMRTGRNEQYF. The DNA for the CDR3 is TGTGCCAGTAGTATGCGGACAGGGAGGAACGAGCAGTACTTC. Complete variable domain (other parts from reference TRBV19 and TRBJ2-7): DGGITQSPKYLFRKEGQNVTLSCEQNLNHDAMYWYRQDPGQGLRLIYYSQIVNDFQKGDIAEGYSVSREKKESFPLTVTSAQKNPTAFYLCASSMRTGRNEQYFGPGTRLTVT.

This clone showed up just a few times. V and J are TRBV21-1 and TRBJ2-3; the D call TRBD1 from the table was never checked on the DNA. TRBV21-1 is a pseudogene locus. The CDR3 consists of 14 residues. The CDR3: CARPGQGSTDTQYF. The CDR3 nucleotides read TGTGCCAGACCGGGACAGGGATCGACAGATACGCAGTATTTT.

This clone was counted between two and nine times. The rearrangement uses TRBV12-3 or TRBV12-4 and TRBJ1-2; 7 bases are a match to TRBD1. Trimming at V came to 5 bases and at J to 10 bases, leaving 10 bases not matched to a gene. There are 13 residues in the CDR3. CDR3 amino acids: CASSPRQGLDYTF. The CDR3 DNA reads TGTGCCAGCAGTCCTAGACAGGGTCTCGACTACACCTTC.

CDR3 protein: CASSISIWDRPSGNTIYF. The DNA for the CDR3 is TGTGCCAGTAGTATTTCAATTTGGGACAGACCCTCTGGAAACACCATATATTTT. The chain carries TRBV19 and TRBJ1-3; 7 bases line up with TRBD1. Germline CDR1 and CDR2: LNHDA and SQIVND (reference sequence). CDR3 length: 18 amino acids. V was pared by 3 bases and J by 0 bases, with 11 bases of the junction left unmatched.

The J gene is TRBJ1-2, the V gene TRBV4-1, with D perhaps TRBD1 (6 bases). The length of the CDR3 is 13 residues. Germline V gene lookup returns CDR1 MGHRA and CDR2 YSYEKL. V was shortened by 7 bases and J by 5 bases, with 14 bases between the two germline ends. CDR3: CASTADRRYGYTF. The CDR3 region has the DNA TGCGCCAGCACCGCAGACAGGAGGTATGGCTACACCTTC.

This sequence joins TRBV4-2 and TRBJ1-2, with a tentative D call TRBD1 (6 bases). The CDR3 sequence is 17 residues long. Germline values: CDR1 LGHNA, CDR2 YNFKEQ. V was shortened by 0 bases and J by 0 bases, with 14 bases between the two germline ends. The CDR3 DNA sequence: TGTGCCAGCAGCCAAGATCCCCTTACAGGGACTAACTATGGCTACACCTTC. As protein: CASSQDPLTGTNYGYTF.

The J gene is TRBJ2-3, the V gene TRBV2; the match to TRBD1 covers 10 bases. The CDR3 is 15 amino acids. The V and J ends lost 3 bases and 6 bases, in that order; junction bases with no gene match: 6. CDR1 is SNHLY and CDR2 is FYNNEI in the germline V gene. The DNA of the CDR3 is TGTGCCAGCAGTGAGAGGACAGGGGGAGGTGATACGCAGTATTTT. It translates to CASSERTGGGDTQYF.